The text below deals with one TCR beta chain. The data originate from a study of metastatic and nonmetastatic thyroid tumors. Per the authors' pipeline: The distant-metastasis classifier for papillary thyroid cancer was built from CDR3 differences across clinicopathological groups. TCRdb recomputed clones from the PCR reads via MiXCR. The V and J calls follow TCRdb's processing rather than the paper's. The sample lists about 50,000 clones; about 4.2% were seen once. Not a single patient had been given any form of treatment at any point before undergoing thyroid surgery. V lost 1 base, J lost 1 base, and 4 bases lay in between. The CDR3 runs to 13 residues. Germline CDR1 and CDR2: MGHRA and YSYEKL.

V and J are TRBV4-1 and TRBJ1-1; D gene uncertain. The sequence came from a female donor with papillary thyroid cancer or a benign thyroid nodule (not recorded which). Some clones in this sample may be carry-over from other donors' samples. The source material was blood. DNA for the CDR3: TGCGCCAGCAGCCAAGTGCGGAACACTGAAGCTTTCTTT. It yields the protein CASSQVRNTEAFF.